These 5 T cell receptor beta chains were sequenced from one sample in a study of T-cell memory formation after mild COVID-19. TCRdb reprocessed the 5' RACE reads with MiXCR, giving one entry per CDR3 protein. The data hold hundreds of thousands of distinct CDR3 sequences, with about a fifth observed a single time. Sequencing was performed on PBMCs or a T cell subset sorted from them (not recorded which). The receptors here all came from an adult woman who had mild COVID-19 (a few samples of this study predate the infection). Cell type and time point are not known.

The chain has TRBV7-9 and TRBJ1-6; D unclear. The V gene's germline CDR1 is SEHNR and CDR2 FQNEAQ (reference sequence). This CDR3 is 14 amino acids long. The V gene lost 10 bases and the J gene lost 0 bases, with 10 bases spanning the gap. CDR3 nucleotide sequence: TGTGCCACCACGCAAAGCTCCTATAATTCACCCCTCCACTTT. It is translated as CATTQSSYNSPLHF.

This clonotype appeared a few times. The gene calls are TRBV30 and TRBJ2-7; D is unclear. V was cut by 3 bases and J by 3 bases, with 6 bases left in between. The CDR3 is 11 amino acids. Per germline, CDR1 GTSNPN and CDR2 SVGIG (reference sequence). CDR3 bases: TGTGCCTGGAGGGAGAGCTACGAGCAGTACTTC. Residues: CAWRESYEQYF.

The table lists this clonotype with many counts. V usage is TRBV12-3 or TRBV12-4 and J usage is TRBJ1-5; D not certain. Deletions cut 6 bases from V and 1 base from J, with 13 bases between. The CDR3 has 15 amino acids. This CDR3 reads CASSVEGISNQPQHF. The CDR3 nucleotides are TGTGCCAGCAGCGTCGAGGGAATAAGCAATCAGCCCCAGCATTTT.

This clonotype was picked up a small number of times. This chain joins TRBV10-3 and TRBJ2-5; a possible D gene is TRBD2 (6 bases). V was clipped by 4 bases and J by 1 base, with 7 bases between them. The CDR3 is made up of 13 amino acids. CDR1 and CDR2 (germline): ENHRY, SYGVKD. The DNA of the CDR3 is TGTGCCATCAGTGCGGGGGTCCAAGAGACCCAGTACTTC. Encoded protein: CAISAGVQETQYF.

The CDR3 region is CASSLATSENSPLHF. DNA of the CDR3: TGTGCCAGCAGCTTAGCCACCTCAGAGAATTCACCCCTCCACTTT. The rearrangement links TRBV7-2 to TRBJ1-6; D is uncertain. From germline, CDR1 is SGHTA and CDR2 FQGNSA. CDR3 length equals 15 residues. V was cut by 0 bases and J by 7 bases, with 10 bases left in between.